A single sample is the source of the 20 T cell receptor beta chains below, sequenced in a study of response to subunit inactivated influenza vaccine. MiXCR was run by TCRdb on the RT-PCR reads, yielding one entry per CDR3 protein. The table has about 240,000 distinct CDR3 sequences, 12% seen once. Material: non-naive T cells sorted from PBMCs, obtained 14 to 15 days before vaccination. Receptors originate from a man aged 50 or older who received an inactivated influenza vaccine.

The V and J genes are TRBV15 and TRBJ2-5; tentatively, D is TRBD1 (6 bases). Germline assignment: CDR1 LNHNV and CDR2 YYDKDF (reference sequence). This CDR3 spans 16 amino acids. Trimming removed 0 bases at V and 5 bases at J, with 16 bases between. CDR3 region: CATSRDNGVGGETQYF. The CDR3 DNA sequence: TGTGCCACCAGCAGAGATAACGGGGTAGGGGGTGAGACCCAGTACTTC.

V gene TRBV5-1 combines with J gene TRBJ2-1, with 8 bases aligning to TRBD2. CDR3 size: 15 residues. In germline, CDR1 is SGHRS, CDR2 YFSETQ. J gave up 6 bases and V 4 bases, and 9 bases lay outside the gene matches. The CDR3 DNA reads as TGCGCCAGCAGCATGGGACTAGGGAGGGTCAATGAGCAGTTCTTC. Translation gives CASSMGLGRVNEQFF.

This clonotype was counted only a few times. V gene TRBV5-1 combines with J gene TRBJ2-2; D is unresolved. The CDR3 runs to 15 residues. V shed 2 bases and J shed 1 base, with 9 bases lying between them. Germline values: CDR1 SGHRS, CDR2 YFSETQ. The CDR3 sequence: CASSFSTQNTGELFF. The CDR3 bases are TGCGCCAGCAGCTTCTCGACTCAGAACACCGGGGAGCTGTTTTTT.

This clonotype was seen only a few times. The chain uses TRBV12-3 or TRBV12-4 and TRBJ1-2, with 10 bases fitting TRBD1. This CDR3 has 17 amino acids. The V segment lost 1 base and the J segment 4 bases; nucleotides outside the gene matches: 9. CDR3: CASSLGSRQGAVYGYTF. Written as DNA, the CDR3 is TGTGCCAGCAGTTTAGGGTCCCGACAGGGGGCTGTCTATGGCTACACCTTC.

This clonotype was seen more than once but under ten times. The chain uses TRBV10-3 and TRBJ2-5; D gene ambiguous. The length of the CDR3 is 14 residues. V was shortened by 8 bases and J by 2 bases, with 15 bases between the two germline ends. Germline V lookup: CDR1 ENHRY, CDR2 SYGVKD. The CDR3 here is CAIQKTGPQETQYF. CDR3 DNA sequence: TGTGCCATCCAAAAGACCGGGCCACAAGAGACCCAGTACTTC.

This clonotype showed up just a few times. The chain links TRBV18 to TRBJ2-7; the match to TRBD2 covers 7 bases. CDR3 length: 15 residues. V dropped 2 bases and J dropped 3; count of bases not matched to a gene: 7. Germline V gene sequence: CDR1 KGHSH, CDR2 LQKENI. The CDR3 spells CASSPGLAEIYEQYF. The CDR3 coding sequence is TGTGCCAGCTCACCAGGGCTAGCGGAAATCTACGAGCAGTACTTC.

There are many counts of this clonotype. This sequence joins TRBV5-1 and TRBJ2-2; D gene unclear. Trimming left V 1 base short and J 5 bases short, with 12 bases between. The CDR3 is made up of 15 amino acids. CDR1 and CDR2 (germline): SGHRS, YFSETQ. The chain's CDR3 is CASSLSGVGTGELFF. The DNA for the CDR3 is TGCGCCAGCAGCTTGTCTGGGGTTGGAACCGGGGAGCTGTTTTTT.

This clonotype was detected only a few times. This rearrangement joins TRBV6-5 to TRBJ2-7; D is undetermined. The V gene lost 3 bases and the J gene lost 3 bases, with 24 bases spanning the gap. Germline CDR1 MNHEY, CDR2 SVGAGI. The CDR3 runs 18 residues. The CDR3 sequence is CASSYKRHRKRLNYEQYF. The CDR3 coding sequence is TGTGCCAGCAGTTATAAAAGGCACAGAAAAAGATTGAACTACGAGCAGTACTTC.

V and J are TRBV5-1 and TRBJ2-1, with 10 bases fitting TRBD1. The junction had 8 bases not matched to a gene; V was cut back by 3 bases and J by 2 bases. The CDR3 is 17 residues long. CDR1 SGHRS and CDR2 YFSETQ come from the germline V gene. The CDR3 sequence is CASSSRWDRGPYNEQFF. The CDR3 coding sequence is TGCGCCAGCAGCTCCCGGTGGGACAGGGGCCCCTACAATGAGCAGTTCTTC.

Ten or more counts support this clonotype. The genes are TRBV24-1 and TRBJ2-7, with D perhaps TRBD2 (5 bases). Germline CDR1 KGHDR, CDR2 SFDVKD. The ends were cut back, 3 bases at V and 10 bases at J, with 12 bases in the middle. CDR3 length equals 12 residues. CDR3: CATSDGSTLQYF. CDR3 nucleotides: TGTGCCACCAGTGATGGGAGCACTCTACAGTACTTC.

The V and J genes are TRBV29-1 and TRBJ1-1, with 8 bases that match TRBD1. CDR3 length: 13 amino acids. V was clipped by 5 bases and J by 4 bases; unmatched bases: 6. CDR1 is SQVTM, CDR2 ANQGSEA, per germline. CDR3 DNA sequence: TGCAGCGTTACGAACAGGGGGTTCACTGAAGCTTTCTTT. It is translated as CSVTNRGFTEAFF.

This clonotype was found a few times. The chain couples TRBV4-2 to TRBJ2-4; D possibly corresponds to TRBD2 (7 bases). The CDR3 covers 15 residues. The V and J ends lost 0 bases and 6 bases respectively, with 12 bases between them. Germline V gene lookup returns CDR1 LGHNA and CDR2 YNFKEQ. CDR3 nucleotides: TGTGCCAGCAGCCAAGATAGGAGGGGGGGAAACATTCAGTACTTC. Translation gives CASSQDRRGGNIQYF.

J is TRBJ2-7 and V is TRBV4-1; D perhaps matches TRBD2 (5 bases). Germline CDR1 MGHRA, CDR2 YSYEKL. V lost 3 bases and J 3 bases, leaving 21 bases between the germline ends. The CDR3 runs 17 residues. In DNA form, the CDR3 reads TGCGCCAGCAGCCACCATCCTAGCCGAAGTAGTTACTACGAGCAGTACTTC. Protein: CASSHHPSRSSYYEQYF.

The chain recombines TRBV28 with TRBJ2-6, with TRBD1 identical over 9 bases. The junction had 8 bases not matched to a gene; V was cut back by 8 bases and J by 0 bases. From germline, CDR1 is MDHEN and CDR2 SYDVKM. The CDR3 is 17 residues long. The CDR3 region has the DNA TGTGCCAGCCAACAGGGGGCCCTAAACTCTGGGGCCAACGTCCTGACTTTC. This sequence encodes CASQQGALNSGANVLTF.

CDR3 sequence: CSARARTYEQYF. The CDR3 nucleotides read TGCAGTGCTAGAGCCAGAACTTACGAGCAGTACTTC. The chain is built from TRBV20-1 and TRBJ2-7; D unclear. V was shortened by 1 base and J by 4 bases, with 8 bases between the two germline ends. CDR3 length: 12 residues. Looked up from germline, CDR1 is DFQATT and CDR2 is SNEGSKA (reference sequence).

This clonotype was observed many times. This chain connects TRBV18 to TRBJ2-5, with a possible D match to TRBD1 (6 bases). CDR3 length: 15 residues. Trimming shortened V by 0 bases and J by 2 bases, and 10 bases separated the two germline ends. Germline V lookup: CDR1 KGHSH, CDR2 LQKENI. The CDR3 region is CASSPPGHRQETQYF. In DNA form, the CDR3 reads TGTGCCAGCTCACCACCGGGACACCGACAAGAGACCCAGTACTTC.

This clonotype was detected many times. The chain uses TRBV12-3 or TRBV12-4 and TRBJ2-2; 7 nucleotides align to TRBD1. V shed 1 base, J shed 4 bases, and the junction held 6 bases outside the gene matches. The CDR3 is 16 residues long. The DNA of the CDR3 is TGTGCCAGCAGTTTAGATCGGACAGGTGCCACCGGGGAGCTGTTTTTT. Amino acid sequence: CASSLDRTGATGELFF.

The genes are TRBV7-2 and TRBJ2-3; D unresolved. The germline V and J ends were trimmed by 5 bases and 4 bases, with 10 bases remaining between them. The CDR3 contains 13 residues. Looked up from germline, CDR1 is SGHTA and CDR2 is FQGNSA. The DNA for the CDR3 is TGTGCCAGCAGCCCACGGTTCGCAGATACGCAGTATTTT. It codes for CASSPRFADTQYF.

The chain links TRBV15 to TRBJ2-3, with a possible D match to TRBD2 (6 bases). CDR1 and CDR2 (germline): LNHNV, YYDKDF (reference sequence). The germline V and J ends were trimmed by 0 bases and 1 base, with 11 bases remaining between them. CDR3 length: 16 residues. Here the CDR3 reads CATSRDLASGTDTQYF. The CDR3 coding sequence is TGTGCCACCAGCAGAGATCTTGCTAGCGGCACAGATACGCAGTATTTT.

This clonotype showed up many times. The CDR3: CASRRQGLNTEAFF. DNA for the CDR3: TGTGCCAGTAGGAGACAGGGACTTAACACTGAAGCTTTCTTT. The V gene is TRBV19, the J gene TRBJ1-1; TRBD1 matches at 7 bases. Trimming at V came to 6 bases and at J to 2 bases, leaving 6 bases not matched to a gene. Germline CDR1 is LNHDA and CDR2 is SQIVND (reference sequence). The CDR3 has 14 amino acids. The full variable domain, its missing parts supplied by reference TRBV19 and TRBJ1-1, is DGGITQSPKYLFRKEGQNVTLSCEQNLNHDAMYWYRQDPGQGLRLIYYSQIVNDFQKGDIAEGYSVSREKKESFPLTVTSAQKNPTAFYLCASRRQGLNTEAFFGQGTRLTVV.